This TCR beta chain stems from a study of early T cells in non-severe SARS-CoV-2 infection. The CDR3 covers 18 residues. J gave up 3 bases and V 0 bases, and 9 bases lay outside the gene matches. Germline V lookup: CDR1 LGHDT, CDR2 YNNKEL (reference sequence). Attachment of unique molecular identifiers to individual cDNA molecules was performed. TCRdb recomputed calls from the 5' RACE reads with MiXCR, one row per CDR3 protein. The repertoire has 15,000 to 20,000 distinct CDR3 sequences, approximately 4.7% of them found once; the top ten carry more than 6%. This clonotype was detected many times. The material sequenced was whole blood. This clonotype was obtained from an adult who was a healthcare worker with PCR-confirmed SARS-CoV-2 infection or an uninfected control (not recorded which). The rearrangement joins TRBV3-1 to TRBJ2-3; 10 bases fit TRBD2. CDR3 sequence: CASSQEDSSGSGTDTQYF. Written as DNA, the CDR3 is TGTGCCAGCAGCCAAGAAGATTCTAGCGGGAGTGGGACAGATACGCAGTATTTT.